The clone carrying this T cell receptor (beta chain) showed up just a few times. Its cognate antigen is unknown. Germline values: CDR1 SGHVS, CDR2 FNYEAQ. CDR3 length: 15 residues. Between the trimmed V and J ends, which lost 5 bases and 5 bases, there was a span of 16 bases. Individually, cDNA molecules had unique molecular identifiers attached to them. TCRdb itself ran the 5' RACE reads through MiXCR, one entry per CDR3 protein. The top ten hold approximately 6% of the sample, which has roughly 100,000 distinct CDR3 sequences, about an eighth seen once. This record comes from a study of early T cells in non-severe SARS-CoV-2 infection. About the research overall: Chains were unpaired, as sequencing was done on bulk RNA from unsorted whole blood.

Study-level points and caveats: Matching with VDJdb favored anti-spike CD8 responses (missing private and CD4 specificities).

The sequenced sample consisted of whole blood. This chain connects TRBV7-6 to TRBJ2-1; possibly TRBD2 for D (6 bases). This TCR was recovered from an adult who was a healthcare worker with PCR-confirmed SARS-CoV-2 infection or an uninfected control (not recorded which). Here the CDR3 reads CASSLMTSWDNEQFF. In DNA, the CDR3 is TGTGCCAGCAGCCTAATGACTAGTTGGGACAATGAGCAGTTCTTC.